This paragraph reports one T cell receptor beta chain. Its antigen remains unidentified. The sample originates from a study of T cell responses to AZD1222 COVID-19 vaccine. Study observations and caveats: Repertoires were obtained solely post-peak T cell response.

Method: immunoSEQ multiplex PCR; TCRdb's copy keeps in-frame clones and lacks some. The table has around 130,000 clones, 80% to 90% seen once. V was shortened by 3 bases and J by 4 bases, with 14 bases between the two germline ends. The germline V gene encodes CDR1 SGDLS and CDR2 YYNGEE. The CDR3 spans 14 residues. The sequence was obtained from an adult in good health. Sequences were derived from peripheral blood, sampled on day 0 of AZD1222 vaccination. The chain employs TRBV9 and TRBJ2-7, with D possibly matching TRBD2 (5 bases). The CDR3 DNA reads TGTGCCAGCAGCGGAGGGAGTTGGGGTTACGAGCAGTACTTC. This translates into CASSGGSWGYEQYF.